The 4 T cell receptor beta chains below were found in one sample sequenced in a study of blood T cells in healthy people across ages. A second roughly 6 to 11 cycle PCR used barcoded and J-beta primers. TCRdb re-called the 5' RACE reads with MiXCR, one entry per CDR3 protein. The repertoire has approximately 1.5 million distinct CDR3 sequences, about 31% of them found once; the top ten carry about 10%. Sequenced: blood. These receptors were obtained from a woman in her thirties in good health.

This clonotype appeared a few times. This chain connects TRBV12-3 or TRBV12-4 to TRBJ1-2; 9 bases are shared with TRBD1. V dropped 4 bases and J dropped 3; count of bases not matched to a gene: 6. The CDR3 covers 15 residues. DNA for the CDR3: TGTGCCAGCAGTTCATCCCGGGACAGGGACTATGGCTACACCTTC. It translates to CASSSSRDRDYGYTF.

This clonotype was seen only a few times. The chain is built from TRBV9 and TRBJ2-1; no clear D. The CDR3 consists of 15 residues. Germline V CDR1 and CDR2: SGDLS, YYNGEE. V lost 4 bases and J lost 1, with 12 bases in between. The CDR3 nucleotides read TGTGCCAGCAGCAAGGAACTCTGGTCCTACAATGAGCAGTTCTTC. Encoded protein: CASSKELWSYNEQFF. Looking up the rest from reference TRBV9 and TRBJ2-1 gives the full variable domain: DSGVTQTPKHLITATGQRVTLRCSPRSGDLSVYWYQQSLDQGLQFLIQYYNGEERAKGNILERFSAQQFPDLHSELNLSSLELGDSALYFCASSKELWSYNEQFFGPGTRLTVL.

The genes are TRBV9 and TRBJ2-4, with a possible D match to TRBD1 (8 bases). Germline CDR1 and CDR2: SGDLS and YYNGEE. The ends were cut back, 0 bases at V and 9 bases at J, with 25 bases in the middle. This CDR3 spans 18 amino acids. This CDR3 is CASSVDGGTGGQGGIQYF. CDR3 nucleotides: TGTGCCAGCAGCGTAGACGGGGGGACAGGTGGCCAAGGAGGCATTCAGTACTTC.

This clonotype was counted between two and nine times. The chain couples TRBV12-3 or TRBV12-4 to TRBJ2-7; weak D call: TRBD1 (7 bases). CDR3 length: 14 amino acids. V was trimmed by 3 bases and J by 4 bases, leaving 13 bases between them. The CDR3 DNA sequence: TGTGCCAGCAGTTTTGGAGGGGGCCGGTACGAGCAGTACTTC. Amino acid sequence: CASSFGGGRYEQYF.